Listed below are T cell receptor beta chains from one sample, sequenced in a study of cytomegalovirus exposure and HLA in healthy donors. The repertoire was sequenced with immunoSEQ multiplex PCR; TCRdb's copy has only in-frame clones and lacks some. This table holds 100,000 or so clones, around 79% found once. The sequenced sample was PBMCs. All receptors come from a woman between 35 and 50 years old in good health and CMV-seronegative. Both conserved end residues are trimmed from each CDR3. The order of the fields is V gene, J gene, CDR3 protein.

>TRBV19|TRBJ1-4
ASSRTVFREKLF
>TRBV2|TRBJ1-5
ASREGAFSNQPQH
>TRBV15|TRBJ2-5
ATSRDRETQY
>TRBV27|TRBJ1-4
ASSFGGANEKLF
>TRBV6-1|TRBJ2-5
ASSDGGAQETQY
>TRBV9|TRBJ2-7
ASSVEGASTYEQY
>TRBV2|TRBJ2-1
ASRAGTSGILTYNEQF
>TRBV4-2|TRBJ2-5
DSSQALETQY
>TRBV28|TRBJ1-1
ASSLSQTEAF
>TRBV5-8|TRBJ2-5
ASSLAWSASGKETQY
>TRBV5-1|TRBJ2-2
ASSFELASTGELF
>TRBV18|TRBJ2-1
ASSPQEAGGTNEQF
>TRBV25-1|TRBJ1-3
ASSDRVTGNTIY
>TRBV30|TRBJ1-5
AWSVGGDSNQPQH
>TRBV7-6|TRBJ2-2
ASSLLSGHNTGELF
>TRBV9|TRBJ2-1
ASSVVSSNEQF
>TRBV27|TRBJ2-1
ASGGDGTYNEQF
>TRBV6-5|TRBJ2-7
ASSYGGNSYEQY
>TRBV18|TRBJ2-7
ASSPLPAAEQY
>TRBV7-9|TRBJ2-5
ASSLNPGQETQY
>TRBV18|-
ASSPEFGLRGGEQY
>TRBV19|TRBJ1-2
ASSFAGTGIHYGYT
>TRBV10-3|TRBJ1-2
AISGGQGLYGYT
>TRBV7-3|TRBJ2-1
ASSLSRGNEQF
>TRBV4-3|TRBJ2-3
ASSHYSFSAGTDTQY
>TRBV4-1|TRBJ2-7
ASSQERVAGLLKQY
>TRBV5-1|TRBJ1-6
ASAGGGEGSPLH
>TRBV9|TRBJ1-6
ASNDGDYNSPLH
>TRBV19|TRBJ2-4
ASSIGQKNIQY
>TRBV7-2|TRBJ2-1
ASSLLVAREQF
>TRBV2|TRBJ1-5
ASSLQGTHQPQH
>TRBV5-4|TRBJ2-7
ASSSKTDSYEQY
>TRBV6-1|-
ASRTGGPYEQY
>TRBV6-5|TRBJ1-3
ASSRWTAGDTIY
>TRBV19|TRBJ2-7
ASSRTSGSSYEQY
>TRBV28|TRBJ2-5
ASSSRLAGSVKQY
>TRBV10-3|TRBJ2-7
AISEVSSGSYEQY
>TRBV7-9|TRBJ1-2
SSSFGSTPDGYT
>TRBV7-6|TRBJ1-2
ASSDRVDGYT
>TRBV7-9|TRBJ2-3
ASSLGAGGRDTQY
>TRBV6-1|TRBJ2-2
ASSAGFANTGELF
>TRBV27|TRBJ1-1
ASSLVRGMNTEAF
>TRBV6-5|TRBJ1-5
ASSYSEGGQPQH
>TRBV7-8|TRBJ2-5
ASSLVGEGETQY
>TRBV29-1|TRBJ2-3
SMSTGESTDTQY
>TRBV18|TRBJ2-2
ASSPGWTRLTGELF
>TRBV2|TRBJ2-3
ASTTGWRENTDTQY
>TRBV30|TRBJ2-5
AWSVGWGSGETQY
>TRBV2|TRBJ1-5
ASTDRNQPQH
>TRBV15|TRBJ2-6
ATGFEGSSGANVLT
>TRBV19|TRBJ2-5
ASSPVGGEVQETQY
>TRBV9|TRBJ1-4
ASSETGNRGEKLF
>TRBV19|TRBJ2-7
ASSRQGPGYEQY
>TRBV9|TRBJ2-1
ASSGGLAAPV
>TRBV9|TRBJ2-5
ASSVAGTGKETQY
>TRBV19|TRBJ2-7
ASSWASRSSYEQY
>TRBV9|TRBJ2-3
ASSPSEETSTDTQY